This record concerns one TCR beta chain sequence. PCR involved 60 Vbeta and 13 Jbeta primers. Method: immunoSEQ multiplex PCR; TCRdb's copy keeps in-frame clones and lacks some. In the table there are around 150,000 clones, about 76% of which are singletons. V gave up 0 bases and J gave up 2 bases, with 11 bases separating them. CDR3 length equals 15 residues. Looked up from germline, CDR1 is SGHRS and CDR2 is YFSETQ. The data stem from a study of cytomegalovirus exposure and HLA in healthy donors. The chain recombines TRBV5-1 with TRBJ2-5, with D tentatively TRBD2 (6 bases). Sequencing was carried out using PBMCs. The TCR sequence derives from a female donor in good health and CMV-seronegative. DNA of the CDR3: TGCGCCAGCAGCTTGGCCGAGGGAGGTCAAGAGACCCAGTACTTC. This sequence encodes CASSLAEGGQETQYF.